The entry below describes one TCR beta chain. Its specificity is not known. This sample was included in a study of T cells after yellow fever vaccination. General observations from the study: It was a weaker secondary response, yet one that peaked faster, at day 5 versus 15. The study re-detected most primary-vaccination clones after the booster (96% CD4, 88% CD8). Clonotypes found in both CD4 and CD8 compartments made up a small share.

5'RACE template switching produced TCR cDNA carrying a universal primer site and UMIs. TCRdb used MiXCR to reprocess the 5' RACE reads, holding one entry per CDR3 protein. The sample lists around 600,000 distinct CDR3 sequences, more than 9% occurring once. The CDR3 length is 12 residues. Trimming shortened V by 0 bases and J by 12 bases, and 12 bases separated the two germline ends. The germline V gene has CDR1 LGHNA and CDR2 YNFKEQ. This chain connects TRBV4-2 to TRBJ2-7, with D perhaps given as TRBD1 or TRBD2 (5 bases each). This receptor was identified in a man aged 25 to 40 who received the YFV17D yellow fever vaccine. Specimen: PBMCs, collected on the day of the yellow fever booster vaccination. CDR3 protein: CASSQDPGTRYF. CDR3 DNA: TGTGCCAGCAGCCAAGATCCGGGGACGCGGTACTTC.